This TCR beta chain comes out of a study of blood T cell repertoires in COVID-19. Data came from immunoSEQ multiplex PCR; TCRdb stores just in-frame clones and leaves some out. The sample lists more than 400,000 clones; around 90% were seen once. Participant reports of clinical history set cohort assignment. The CDR3 is 14 amino acids. V was shortened by 5 bases and J by 6 bases, with 16 bases between the two germline ends. Germline values: CDR1 LNHDA, CDR2 SQIVND (reference sequence). The chain employs TRBV19 and TRBJ1-2; D call uncertain. Sequenced: PBMCs or T cells enriched from blood (not recorded which). The origin of this receptor is a man younger than 30 who had recovered from COVID-19. This CDR3 reads CASSLPGYGHGYTF. As DNA, the CDR3 is TGTGCCAGTAGTTTACCGGGGTACGGACATGGCTACACCTTC.